One and the same sample provided the 21 T cell receptor beta chains below, sequenced in a study of cytomegalovirus exposure and HLA in healthy donors. 60 Vbeta and 13 Jbeta primers were used in PCR. Clones were sequenced by immunoSEQ multiplex PCR, and TCRdb holds only the in-frame ones, with some missing. The table records roughly 120,000 clones, 75% of them present only once. The sample consisted of PBMCs. Receptor source: a woman between 18 and 30 years old in good health and CMV-seronegative.

The chain joins TRBV5-1 to TRBJ1-1, with D maybe TRBD1 (5 bases). CDR1 is SGHRS, CDR2 YFSETQ, per germline. V lost 7 bases and J lost 3, with 16 bases in between. The CDR3 loop spans 14 amino acids. The CDR3 spells CASRTGGGDTEAFF. The CDR3 bases are TGCGCCAGCCGCACGGGGGGTGGGGACACTGAAGCTTTCTTT. The full variable domain, rest sourced from reference TRBV5-1 and TRBJ1-1, is KAGVTQTPRYLIKTRGQQVTLSCSPISGHRSVSWYQQTPGQGLQFLFEYFSETQRNKGNFPGRFSGRQFSNSRSEMNVSTLELGDSALYLCASRTGGGDTEAFFGQGTRLTVV.

There are many counts of this clone. The gene calls are TRBV19 and TRBJ1-1, with TRBD1 identical over 7 bases. V trimming: 7 bases; J trimming: 1 base; junction bases outside the gene matches: 9. Per the germline V gene, CDR1 is LNHDA and CDR2 is SQIVND (reference sequence). The CDR3 loop spans 15 amino acids. CDR3 bases: TGTGCCAGTACCCTCAAAAACAGGGGGAACACTGAAGCTTTCTTT. It codes for CASTLKNRGNTEAFF.

This clone showed up just a few times. The rearrangement joins TRBV4-2 to TRBJ1-1, with unresolved D. The length of the CDR3 is 14 residues. V lost 6 bases and J 3 bases, leaving 14 bases between the germline ends. The germline V gene encodes CDR1 LGHNA and CDR2 YNFKEQ. The CDR3 nucleotides are TGTGCCAGCAGTTATCGGGAAACGGACACTGAAGCTTTCTTT. Translating it yields CASSYRETDTEAFF.

The chain links TRBV5-3 to TRBJ2-3, with unresolved D. TRBV5-3 is designated an ORF whose function remains uncertain. The V end lost 4 bases, the J end lost 3 bases, and 6 bases lay between the germline ends. The CDR3 has 12 amino acids. The CDR3 nucleotides are TGTGCCAGAAGCGCGGTAACAGATACGCAGTATTTT. Protein: CARSAVTDTQYF.

This sequence joins TRBV7-3 and TRBJ1-3; D is ambiguous. The CDR3 runs 17 residues. Trimming removed 5 bases from V and 1 base from J, with 18 bases in between. The germline gives CDR1 SGHTA, CDR2 FQGTGA. CDR3 in DNA: TGTGCCAGCAGCCCGCAAGCGGCTCAAGCGTCTGGAAACACCATATATTTT. This gives the protein CASSPQAAQASGNTIYF.

V gene TRBV5-1 combines with J gene TRBJ2-7; tentative D call: TRBD2 (6 bases). This CDR3 is built from 15 residues. Trimming took 1 base from V and 2 from J, leaving 13 bases between them. The germline gives CDR1 SGHRS, CDR2 YFSETQ. CDR3 sequence reads: CASSLLGGLTYEQYF. Written as DNA, the CDR3 is TGCGCCAGCAGCTTGTTGGGGGGTTTAACCTACGAGCAGTACTTC.

For this clone: This same CDR3 is encoded by further DNA sequences in the sample. This chain joins TRBV28 and TRBJ1-1, with 7 positions matching TRBD1. In germline, CDR1 is MDHEN, CDR2 SYDVKM. The trim removed 4 bases at V and 1 base at J, leaving 3 bases unmatched. This CDR3 is built from 14 residues. CDR3 in DNA: TGTGCCAGCAGTTCCCAGGGGGGGAACACTGAAGCTTTCTTT. Residues: CASSSQGGNTEAFF.

V and J are TRBV6-5 and TRBJ2-7, with 11 bases fitting TRBD2. The CDR3 extends over 15 amino acids. Germline V gene lookup returns CDR1 MNHEY and CDR2 SVGAGI. Trimming cost V 6 bases and J 4 bases; bases outside gene matches: 8. The CDR3 DNA reads as TGTGCCAGCAGACCGATAGCGGGGGGGCATTACGAGCAGTACTTC. Translating it yields CASRPIAGGHYEQYF.

This clone was counted only a few times. CDR3 in DNA: TGTGCCAGCAGTCTTTTCTACAGGGGGAGCTCCTACGAGCAGTACTTC. It is translated as CASSLFYRGSSYEQYF. V and J are TRBV2 and TRBJ2-7, with TRBD1 matching 8 bases. Germline assignment: CDR1 SNHLY and CDR2 FYNNEI. The CDR3 is made up of 16 amino acids. V lost 5 bases, J lost 0 bases, and 9 bases stayed unmatched.

The CDR3 loop is CASSLIGGDYGYTF. The CDR3, as DNA: TGTGCCAGCAGTTTAATCGGCGGGGACTATGGCTACACCTTC. The chain joins TRBV27 to TRBJ1-2; D gene unclear. V was clipped by 2 bases and J by 3 bases, with 10 bases between them. Looked up from germline, CDR1 is MNHEY and CDR2 is SMNVEV (reference sequence). The CDR3 sequence is 14 residues long.

V and J are TRBV5-4 and TRBJ2-2; a possible D gene is TRBD1 (6 bases). This CDR3 is 15 amino acids long. CDR1 and CDR2 from the germline V gene are SGHNT and YYREEE (reference sequence). The V gene lost 4 bases and the J gene lost 2 bases, with 12 bases spanning the gap. The CDR3 loop reads CASSRGQTNTGELFF. Here the CDR3 DNA reads TGTGCCAGCAGCCGAGGACAGACCAACACCGGGGAGCTGTTTTTT.

This chain joins TRBV30 and TRBJ2-3, with a tentative D call TRBD2 (6 bases). Germline V CDR1 and CDR2: GTSNPN, SVGIG (reference sequence). The CDR3 runs 11 residues. V lost 4 bases to trimming and J lost 4 bases, with 6 bases between them. The CDR3 coding sequence is TGTGCCTGGAAGCGGGCAGATACGCAGTATTTT. As protein: CAWKRADTQYF.

The chain couples TRBV19 to TRBJ1-4; 11 nucleotides line up with TRBD1. Trimming at V came to 3 bases and at J to 7 bases, leaving 4 bases not matched to a gene. The CDR3 consists of 15 residues. Germline loops: CDR1 LNHDA, CDR2 SQIVND (reference sequence). The CDR3 is CASSIGGQGVEKLFF. The CDR3 bases are TGTGCCAGTAGTATCGGGGGACAGGGGGTTGAAAAACTGTTTTTT.

The V and J genes are TRBV2 and TRBJ1-5, with 7 bases that match TRBD1. V lost 6 bases to trimming and J lost 4 bases; unmatched junction nucleotides: 15. CDR1 and CDR2 (germline): SNHLY, FYNNEI. CDR3 length: 17 amino acids. DNA for the CDR3: TGTGCCAGCAGGCGCGAGAGGGGGCGGGACTCAAATCAGCCCCAGCATTTT. This encodes CASRRERGRDSNQPQHF.

This rearrangement joins TRBV10-3 to TRBJ1-2, with 7 bases aligning to TRBD1. In germline, CDR1 is ENHRY, CDR2 SYGVKD. The CDR3 spans 14 residues. J lost 4 bases, V lost 2 bases, and 4 bases had no gene match. The CDR3 is CAISEGQEIYGYTF. The CDR3 DNA follows: TGTGCCATCAGTGAGGGACAGGAGATCTATGGCTACACCTTC.

V and J are TRBV14 and TRBJ2-7; D is unresolved. Germline CDR1 reads SGHDN; CDR2 reads FVKESK. Trimming took 0 bases from V and 9 from J, leaving 6 bases between them. The CDR3 has 11 amino acids. CDR3 protein: CASSQEALQYF. The CDR3 coding sequence is TGTGCCAGCAGCCAAGAGGCCCTGCAGTACTTC.

The chain employs TRBV5-1 and TRBJ2-3; 7 bases map to TRBD2. CDR1 is SGHRS, CDR2 YFSETQ, per germline. J gave up 3 bases and V 8 bases, and 6 bases lay outside the gene matches. The CDR3 totals 13 residues. For the CDR3, the DNA is TGCGCCAGTCGAGTAGCGGGTACAGATACGCAGTATTTT. Residues: CASRVAGTDTQYF.

The rearrangement uses TRBV4-1 and TRBJ2-3; D is possibly TRBD1 (6 bases). The germline V gene has CDR1 MGHRA and CDR2 YSYEKL. This CDR3 is built from 14 residues. Trimming cost V 3 bases and J 3 bases, with 10 bases left between them. The CDR3 coding sequence is TGCGCCAGCAGCCAGCCAGGGGAGACAGATACGCAGTATTTT. Translation: CASSQPGETDTQYF.

V gene TRBV7-9 combines with J gene TRBJ1-1; D is uncertain. The CDR3 has 14 amino acids. Trimming pared 1 base from V and 0 bases from J, leaving 6 bases between. Germline V CDR1 and CDR2: SEHNR, FQNEAQ (reference sequence). CDR3 DNA sequence: TGTGCCAGCAGCTTAGTAGATATGAACACTGAAGCTTTCTTT. Its translation: CASSLVDMNTEAFF.

V usage is TRBV27 and J usage is TRBJ2-5; TRBD2 aligns across 8 bases. In germline, CDR1 is MNHEY, CDR2 SMNVEV (reference sequence). The J segment lost 5 bases and the V segment lost 5 bases, leaving 4 bases of the junction unmatched. This CDR3 spans 13 amino acids. CDR3 nucleotide sequence: TGTGCCAGCAGTAGCGGGGGTGAGGAGACCCAGTACTTC. This sequence encodes CASSSGGEETQYF.

V and J are TRBV30 and TRBJ1-6; 8 bases match TRBD1. CDR3 length equals 15 residues. Germline V gene lookup returns CDR1 GTSNPN and CDR2 SVGIG (reference sequence). Trimming removed 0 bases from V and 9 bases from J; junction bases left unmatched: 7. The CDR3 nucleotides are TGTGCCTGGAGTGTCTTAACAGGGGGAGGTTCACCCCTCCACTTT. Amino acids: CAWSVLTGGGSPLHF.